Shown below are 2 T cell receptor beta chains from a single sample sequenced in a study of blood T cells in healthy people across ages. Through a sample-barcoded 5' primer and a J-beta primer mix, a second PCR was run for about 6 to 12 cycles. MiXCR was run by TCRdb on the 5' RACE reads, yielding one entry per CDR3 protein. Here the sample spans about 640,000 distinct CDR3 sequences, under 65% being singletons. Sequenced: blood. The origin of the receptors is a man in his sixties in good health.

This clonotype turned up a few times. V usage is TRBV6-6 and J usage is TRBJ1-2; no clear D gene. V was pared by 6 bases and J by 5 bases, with 19 bases between. The CDR3 spans 15 residues. Germline V lookup: CDR1 MNHNY, CDR2 SVGAGI (reference sequence). This chain's CDR3 is CASRPGSGKIYGYTF. The CDR3 nucleotides are TGTGCCAGCAGACCCGGGTCGGGGAAGATATATGGCTACACCTTC.

As DNA, the CDR3 is TGTGCCAGCAGCCCCAGCGCGGTAACCTACGAGCAGTACTTC. Residues: CASSPSAVTYEQYF. This rearrangement joins TRBV28 to TRBJ2-7; D is unclear. Trimming pared 6 bases from V and 2 bases from J, leaving 14 bases between. Germline CDR1 and CDR2: MDHEN and SYDVKM. CDR3 size: 14 residues.